Following are 3 T cell receptor beta chains from one sample sequenced in a study of T cells in women clearing cervical HPV infection. The method was immunoSEQ multiplex PCR; TCRdb's version includes in-frame clones alone and lacks a portion of them. The sample's table shows around 30,000 clones. Sequencing used blood buffy coat. All receptors derive from a woman aged 18 to 75 with a cervical HPV16 infection that either progressed to CIN3+ or cleared (not recorded which).

With respect to this clone: The sequenced fragment ends 3 residues before the CDR3 boundary, so the rest is inferred from the germline J gene. The chain joins TRBV5-4 to TRBJ1-1, with 10 bases fitting TRBD1. CDR1 is SGHNT and CDR2 is YYREEE in the germline V gene (reference sequence). This CDR3 is built from 14 residues. The V and J ends lost 3 bases and 2 bases, in that order; junction bases with no gene match: 1. Partial CDR3 DNA: TGTGCCAGCAGCTGGGACAGGGGTAACACTGAA. Protein sequence: CASSWDRGNTE. The entire CDR3 protein reads CASSWDRGNTEAFF.

A remark on this clone: Read data end 3 residues before the CDR3 end; the end is taken from the germline J gene. The chain carries TRBV30 and TRBJ1-2; D not certain. Germline loops: CDR1 GTSNPN, CDR2 SVGIG (reference sequence). There are 12 residues in the CDR3. The sequenced part of the CDR3 DNA is TGTGCCTGGAATCCTGGCGGGAGCATC. Residues: CAWNPGGSI. The full CDR3 reads CAWNPGGSIYTF.

As regards this clone: Read sequence stops 3 residues before the CDR3 end, and the germline J gene provides the missing end. V and J are TRBV20-1 and TRBJ1-4; D might be TRBD1 (5 bases). The CDR3 totals 14 residues. Per germline, CDR1 DFQATT and CDR2 SNEGSKA (reference sequence). CDR3 bases read: TGCAGTGCTAGAGCAGGGAAGAATAATTCACCA. Protein product: CSARAGKNNSP. The entire CDR3 sequence reads CSARAGKNNSPLFF.